The 21 T cell receptor beta chains reported below all come from one sample, sequenced in a study of glioma-infiltrating T cells. Amplification of TCR alpha and beta CDR3 regions from RNA used iRepertoire nested multiplex PCR. TCRdb recomputed calls from the multiplex PCR reads with MiXCR, one row per CDR3 protein. The table has fewer than 110,000 distinct CDR3 sequences, about 28% seen once; the top ten hold less than 55%. The sample consisted of glioma tissue, nonneoplastic brain tissue, or PBMCs (not recorded which). The source is a human donor with low-grade glioma or glioblastoma, undergoing nonglioma brain surgery, or in good health (not recorded which).

This clonotype occurred many times. CDR3 in DNA: TGCGCCAGCAGCTCCGCTACTAGCACAGATACGCAGTATTTT. Its protein product is CASSSATSTDTQYF. V is TRBV5-1 and J is TRBJ2-3; D is unclear. In germline, CDR1 is SGHRS, CDR2 YFSETQ. V shed 3 bases and J shed 0 bases, with 8 bases lying between them. The CDR3 totals 14 residues.

Worth noting for this clonotype: Its ends do not fully match the called genes, so a read error is possible. V is TRBV14 and J is TRBJ1-1; D is unclear. The CDR3 spans 13 residues. Germline loops: CDR1 SGHDN, CDR2 FVKESK. CDR3 DNA sequence: TGTGCTAGCAGCTGGTTCGTTAACACTGAAGCTTTCTTT. Translated, it gives CASSWFVNTEAFF.

For this clonotype: A much larger clonotype is one base distant, so this may be a read error. The chain uses TRBV6-2 or TRBV6-3 and TRBJ1-2, with 9 bases identical to TRBD1. V lost 6 bases to trimming and J lost 4 bases; unmatched junction nucleotides: 9. CDR1 MNHEY and CDR2 SVGEGT come from the germline V gene. There are 15 residues in the CDR3. The CDR3 protein is CASSLMGQGLYGYTF. CDR3 bases: TGTGCCAGCAGCTTAATGGGACAGGGCCTCTATGGCTACACCTTC.

The J gene is TRBJ1-1, the V gene TRBV5-6; possible D gene TRBD1, 6 bases. This CDR3 comprises 15 residues. CDR1 and CDR2 (germline): SGHDT, YYEEEE. V lost 4 bases, J lost 0 bases, and 13 bases lay in between. The CDR3 DNA follows: TGTGCCAGCAGCGACACTGGACAGATGAACACTGAAGCTTTCTTT. Translating gives CASSDTGQMNTEAFF. The full variable domain, in which reference TRBV5-6 and TRBJ1-1 provide the parts outside the CDR3, is DAGVTQSPTHLIKTRGQQVTLRCSPKSGHDTVSWYQQALGQGPQFIFQYYEEEERQRGNFPDRFSGHQFPNYSSELNVNALLLGDSALYLCASSDTGQMNTEAFFGQGTRLTVV.

This clonotype occurred many times. V gene TRBV27 combines with J gene TRBJ1-1; unclear D gene. The CDR3 is 13 residues long. V lost 5 bases and J 8 bases, leaving 15 bases between the germline ends. Per germline, CDR1 MNHEY and CDR2 SMNVEV (reference sequence). The CDR3 nucleotides read TGTGCCAGCAGTGTAGTGTCTGGGATCGAAGCTTTCTTT. Translation: CASSVVSGIEAFF.

This clonotype was detected many times. V usage is TRBV12-3 or TRBV12-4 and J usage is TRBJ2-5; unclear D gene. The CDR3 is 12 amino acids. V shed 6 bases and J shed 3 bases, with 8 bases lying between them. The CDR3 DNA follows: TGTGCCAGCAGCACTCTAGAAGAGACCCAGTACTTC. Translated: CASSTLEETQYF.

This clonotype was found many times. The gene calls are TRBV6-1 and TRBJ2-7, with D perhaps TRBD2 (6 bases). Per the germline V gene, CDR1 is MNHNS and CDR2 is SASEGT. The ends were cut back, 4 bases at V and 9 bases at J, with 16 bases in the middle. This CDR3 is 13 amino acids long. The CDR3 nucleotides read TGTGCCAGCAGTGTGTCCCCAGGAGGGCTGCAGTACTTC. Encoded protein: CASSVSPGGLQYF.

Ten or more counts support this clonotype. The V gene is TRBV6-2 or TRBV6-3, the J gene TRBJ2-7, with TRBD2 matching over 12 bases. There are 18 residues in the CDR3. Germline lookup yields CDR1 MNHEY and CDR2 SVGEGT. Unmatched junction bases numbered 9, after V lost 2 bases and J lost 1 base. CDR3 loop: CASSYVLLAGGYSYEQYF. CDR3 DNA sequence: TGTGCCAGCAGTTACGTGTTACTAGCGGGGGGTTATTCCTACGAGCAGTACTTC.

This clonotype came up many times. This chain links TRBV6-1 with TRBJ1-1; tentative D call: TRBD1 (6 bases). The CDR3 is made up of 15 amino acids. V was pared by 6 bases and J by 4 bases, with 18 bases between. In germline, CDR1 is MNHNS, CDR2 SASEGT. The CDR3 DNA follows: TGTGCCAGCAGCTCCTCCTACGGGGGGGCCACTGAAGCTTTCTTT. This translates into CASSSSYGGATEAFF.

This clonotype has at least ten counts. This chain connects TRBV7-8 to TRBJ2-5; a possible D gene is TRBD1 (5 bases). Germline loops: CDR1 SGHVS, CDR2 FQNEAQ. CDR3 length equals 13 residues. The V end was cut by 6 bases, the J end by 1 base, with 9 bases between. The CDR3 spells CASSRGSQETQYF. In DNA form, the CDR3 reads TGTGCCAGCAGTAGGGGCAGCCAAGAGACCCAGTACTTC.

This clonotype was seen a handful of times. The chain couples TRBV6-1 to TRBJ1-4; D not resolved. V lost 4 bases and J 0 bases, leaving 9 bases between the germline ends. The CDR3 contains 15 residues. CDR1 and CDR2 (germline): MNHNS, SASEGT. This chain's CDR3 is CASSVNSPTNEKLFF. CDR3 DNA: TGTGCCAGCAGTGTAAACTCCCCAACTAATGAAAAACTGTTTTTT.

This clonotype showed up many times. The J gene is TRBJ1-1, the V gene TRBV7-6; D unresolved. V was cut by 4 bases and J by 0 bases, with 9 bases left in between. Germline V gene data show CDR1 as SGHVS and CDR2 as FNYEAQ. The CDR3 has 14 residues. In nucleotides, the CDR3 is TGTGCCAGCAGCTCCCTTCGCGTGAACACTGAAGCTTTCTTT. This sequence encodes CASSSLRVNTEAFF.

This chain connects TRBV24-1 to TRBJ1-5, with D tentatively TRBD1 (6 bases). The V gene's germline CDR1 is KGHDR and CDR2 SFDVKD. Trimming pared 4 bases from V and 4 bases from J, leaving 19 bases between. This CDR3 comprises 17 residues. The CDR3 loop is CATSDGKGGSGNQPQHF. CDR3 nucleotides: TGTGCCACCAGTGACGGAAAGGGGGGTTCGGGGAATCAGCCCCAGCATTTT.

With regard to this clonotype: Possible read error: a much larger clone is one base away. The chain links TRBV20-1 to TRBJ2-1; possibly TRBD2 for D (6 bases). This CDR3 region has 14 residues. Germline CDR1 DFQATT, CDR2 SNEGSKA (reference sequence). The CDR3 protein is CSARDGGRYNGQFF. CDR3 bases: TGCAGTGCTAGGGACGGGGGAAGATACAATGGGCAGTTCTTC.

J is TRBJ2-7 and V is TRBV6-1; 9 nucleotides match TRBD1. Germline V CDR1 and CDR2: MNHNS, SASEGT. CDR3 length equals 18 residues. The CDR3 loop is CAGAKKEGTGTGSHEQYF. CDR3 bases: TGTGCAGGCGCAAAAAAGGAGGGAACCGGGACAGGGAGCCACGAGCAGTACTTC.

This chain uses TRBV29-1 with TRBJ2-3, with D uncertain. Trimming cost V 4 bases and J 2 bases, with 10 bases left between them. The CDR3 totals 13 residues. Germline loops: CDR1 SQVTM, CDR2 ANQGSEA. CDR3 sequence (DNA): TGCAGCGTTGCTGAACTCAACACAGATACGCAGTATTTT. It is translated as CSVAELNTDTQYF.

In this sample, this clonotype turned up many times. The V call is TRBV28, the J call TRBJ1-2; TRBD1 matches at 9 bases. The V gene end was trimmed by 8 bases and the J gene end by 0 bases; junction bases not matched to a gene: 7. The CDR3 has 15 residues. Germline CDR1 MDHEN, CDR2 SYDVKM. The CDR3 sequence is CASRHWTGANYGYTF. The CDR3 DNA is TGTGCCAGCCGCCACTGGACAGGGGCTAACTATGGCTACACCTTC.

This clonotype was recorded at least ten times. The rearrangement links TRBV3-1 to TRBJ2-5; 10 bases agree with TRBD2. CDR3 length equals 17 residues. With V trimmed by 5 bases and J by 4 bases, 13 bases remained unmatched. Germline CDR1 reads LGHDT; CDR2 reads YNNKEL (reference sequence). DNA for the CDR3: TGTGCCAGCAGCACACCCATAACCGGGACTAGCGTAGAGACCCAGTACTTC. It encodes CASSTPITGTSVETQYF.

This clonotype occurred many times. The chain uses TRBV12-3 or TRBV12-4 and TRBJ2-1; the D is unclear. This CDR3 region has 11 residues. Trimming stripped 7 bases from V and 4 bases from J, with 5 bases between. CDR3 DNA: TGTGCCAGCACAACATACAATGAGCAGTTCTTC. This sequence encodes CASTTYNEQFF.

In the case of this clonotype: An end of the junction does not agree with germline; a read error may underlie this. V is TRBV18 and J is TRBJ1-1; D remains unclear. The CDR3 runs 14 residues. Germline-derived CDR1 and CDR2 are KGHSH and LQKENI. This CDR3 reads CASSVKRMNTEACF. CDR3 nucleotides: TGTGCCAGCTCAGTCAAGAGAATGAACACTGAAGCTTGCTTT.

This clonotype was seen at least ten times. The chain has TRBV6-1 and TRBJ2-2, with D possibly matching TRBD2 (6 bases). Germline values: CDR1 MNHNS, CDR2 SASEGT. V was shortened by 7 bases and J by 7 bases, with 16 bases between the two germline ends. The CDR3 covers 14 residues. The DNA of the CDR3 is TGTGCCAGCACCGGGAGAAGAGAGGACGGGGAGCTGTTTTTT. Protein sequence: CASTGRREDGELFF.